This T cell receptor (beta chain) is drawn from a study of blood T cell repertoires in COVID-19. The germline V gene encodes CDR1 MDHEN and CDR2 SYDVKM. The CDR3 is made up of 15 amino acids. The V gene end was trimmed by 3 bases and the J gene end by 3 bases; junction bases not matched to a gene: 8. Clones were sequenced by immunoSEQ multiplex PCR, and TCRdb holds only the in-frame ones, with some missing. The table lists a few hundred thousand clones, 84% of them singletons. The chain recombines TRBV28 with TRBJ2-7, with 7 bases that match TRBD1. The receptor's source is a person in their 70s with COVID-19, enrolled during active disease. Sequencing input: peripheral blood. The chain's CDR3 is CASSLRGRRSYEQYF. The CDR3 region has the DNA TGTGCCAGCAGTTTGAGGGGGCGAAGGAGCTACGAGCAGTACTTC.